Sequencing of this T cell receptor (beta chain) was carried out in a study of regulatory T cells in long-lasting Graves disease. Time point denoted: newly diagnosed GD, antithyroid drugs for less than 3 months. From RNA extracted from PBMCs, the TCR library was made. Graves' disease diagnosis followed American Thyroid Association guidelines. Both iRepertoire HTBI primers and Arm-PCR of CDR3 regions were used to build the TCR beta libraries. TCRdb recomputed calls from the multiplex PCR reads with MiXCR, one row per CDR3 protein. The sample carries 400,000 to 450,000 distinct CDR3 sequences, about 15% recorded once. V shed 1 base and J shed 2 bases, with 21 bases lying between them. This CDR3 is 18 amino acids long. Germline CDR1 is SGHRS and CDR2 is YFSETQ. This clonotype was picked up many times. The same sample was also used in a study of T cells in Graves' hyperthyroidism and ophthalmopathy. As that report states: Carried out on the TCR CDR3, a first-round RT-PCR used the HTBI primer set.

This chain uses TRBV5-1 with TRBJ1-2; D may be TRBD1 (5 bases). The sequencing here drew on peripheral blood mononuclear cells (PBMCs), taken at new diagnosis, from a patient treated with antithyroid drugs. The sequence came from a woman aged 25 to 45 with Graves disease. CDR3 sequence reads: CASSLTVTTGGGNYGYTF. The CDR3 DNA reads TGCGCCAGCAGCTTGACTGTTACCACAGGCGGGGGAAACTATGGCTACACCTTC. The whole variable domain, remainder taken from reference TRBV5-1 and TRBJ1-2, is KAGVTQTPRYLIKTRGQQVTLSCSPISGHRSVSWYQQTPGQGLQFLFEYFSETQRNKGNFPGRFSGRQFSNSRSEMNVSTLELGDSALYLCASSLTVTTGGGNYGYTFGSGTRLTVV.